This entry is about one TCR beta chain. Its antigen is undetermined. Exposure to brentuximab vedotin varied, and each patient had relapsed following autologous stem cell transplantation. Trimming removed 3 bases from V and 8 bases from J, with 16 bases in between. From germline, CDR1 is LNHDA and CDR2 SQIVND (reference sequence). The CDR3 spans 15 residues. This specimen belongs to a study of PD-1 blockade in classical Hodgkin lymphoma. Assay used: immunoSEQ multiplex PCR; TCRdb lists only in-frame clones, some missing. The sample has some 28,000 clones, around four fifths seen once. Study-wide findings and caveats: Underlying causes for the observed repertoire differences were not defined, possibly disease activity or prior therapy. Nivolumab starters within 1 year of ASCT were excluded. Reports indicated that newly diagnosed patients had lower baseline TCR diversity than healthy donors did.

The gene calls are TRBV19 and TRBJ1-4; D remains ambiguous. The specimen comprised peripheral blood mononuclear cells (PBMCs), sampled before the second cycle of nivolumab. The TCR sequence derives from a human donor with classical Hodgkin lymphoma. CDR3 sequence reads: CASSIVKGSREKLFF. CDR3 nucleotides: TGTGCCAGTAGTATTGTAAAGGGATCGCGGGAAAAACTGTTTTTT.